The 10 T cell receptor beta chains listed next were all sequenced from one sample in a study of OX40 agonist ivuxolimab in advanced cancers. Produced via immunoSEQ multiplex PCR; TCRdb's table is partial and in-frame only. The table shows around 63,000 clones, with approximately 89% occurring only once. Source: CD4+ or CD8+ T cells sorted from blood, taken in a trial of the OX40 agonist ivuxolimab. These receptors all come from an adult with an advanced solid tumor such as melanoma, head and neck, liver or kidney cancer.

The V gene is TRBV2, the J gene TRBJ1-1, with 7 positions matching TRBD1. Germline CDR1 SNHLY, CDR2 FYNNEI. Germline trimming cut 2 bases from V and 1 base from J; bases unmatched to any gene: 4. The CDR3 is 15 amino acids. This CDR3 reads CASSESWTGNTEAFF. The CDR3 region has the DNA TGTGCCAGCAGTGAAAGTTGGACAGGGAACACTGAAGCTTTCTTT.

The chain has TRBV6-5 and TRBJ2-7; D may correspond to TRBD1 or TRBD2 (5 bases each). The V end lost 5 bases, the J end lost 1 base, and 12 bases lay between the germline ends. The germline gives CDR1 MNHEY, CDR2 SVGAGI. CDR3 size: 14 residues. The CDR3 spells CASSNGDRSYEQYF. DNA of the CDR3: TGTGCCAGCAGTAACGGGGACCGTTCCTACGAGCAGTACTTC.

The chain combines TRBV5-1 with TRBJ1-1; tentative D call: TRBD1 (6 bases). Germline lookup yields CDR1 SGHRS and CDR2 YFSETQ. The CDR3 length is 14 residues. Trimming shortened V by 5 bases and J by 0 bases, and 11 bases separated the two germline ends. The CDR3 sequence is CASRVQGMNTEAFF. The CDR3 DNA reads TGCGCCAGCAGAGTACAGGGCATGAACACTGAAGCTTTCTTT.

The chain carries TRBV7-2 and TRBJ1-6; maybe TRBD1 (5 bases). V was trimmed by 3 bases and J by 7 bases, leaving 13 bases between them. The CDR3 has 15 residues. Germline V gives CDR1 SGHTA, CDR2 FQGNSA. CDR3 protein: CASSFRGGGNSPLHF. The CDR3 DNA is TGTGCCAGCAGCTTTCGTGGGGGGGGAAATTCACCCCTCCACTTT.

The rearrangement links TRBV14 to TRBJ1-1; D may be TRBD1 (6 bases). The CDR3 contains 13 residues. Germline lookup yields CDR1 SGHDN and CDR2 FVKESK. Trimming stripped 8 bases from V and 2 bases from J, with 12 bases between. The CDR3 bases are TGTGCCAGCGCGGGACAAACTAACACTGAAGCTTTCTTT. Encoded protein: CASAGQTNTEAFF. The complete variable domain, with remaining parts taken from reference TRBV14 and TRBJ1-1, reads EAGVTQFPSHSVIEKGQTVTLRCDPISGHDNLYWYRRVMGKEIKFLLHFVKESKQDESGMPNNRFLAERTGGTYSTLKVQPAELEDSGVYFCASAGQTNTEAFFGQGTRLTVV.

CDR3 region: CASSLREGAANYGYTF. Written as DNA, the CDR3 is TGTGCCAGCAGCCTCCGTGAGGGGGCAGCTAACTATGGCTACACCTTC. The rearrangement uses TRBV13 and TRBJ1-2, with 7 bases lining up with TRBD1. The CDR3 extends over 16 amino acids. CDR1 PRHDT and CDR2 FYEKMQ come from the germline V gene (reference sequence). V dropped 5 bases and J dropped 0; count of bases not matched to a gene: 9.

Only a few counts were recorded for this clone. The CDR3 here is CASSSQLVGYNSPLHF. The CDR3, as DNA: TGTGCCAGCAGTTCTCAGCTGGTTGGTTATAATTCACCCCTCCACTTT. The chain combines TRBV6-5 with TRBJ1-6; no firm D call. Trimming left V 4 bases short and J 4 bases short, with 14 bases between. The CDR3 is made up of 16 amino acids. Germline V gene sequence: CDR1 MNHEY, CDR2 SVGAGI.

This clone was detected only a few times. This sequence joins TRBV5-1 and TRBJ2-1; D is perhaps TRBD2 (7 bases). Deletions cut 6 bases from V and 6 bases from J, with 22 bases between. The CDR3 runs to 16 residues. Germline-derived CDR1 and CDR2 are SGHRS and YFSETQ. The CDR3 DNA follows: TGCGCCAGCACCTTAAGGGGGGGGACGGCCCCCAATGAGCAGTTCTTC. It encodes CASTLRGGTAPNEQFF.

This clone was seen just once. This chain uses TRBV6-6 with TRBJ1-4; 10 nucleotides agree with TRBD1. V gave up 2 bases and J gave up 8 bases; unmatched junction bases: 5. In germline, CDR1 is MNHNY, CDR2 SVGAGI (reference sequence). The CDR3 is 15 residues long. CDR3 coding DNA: TGTGCCAGCAGTTACGAGGGACAGGGGCGGGAAAAACTGTTTTTT. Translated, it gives CASSYEGQGREKLFF.

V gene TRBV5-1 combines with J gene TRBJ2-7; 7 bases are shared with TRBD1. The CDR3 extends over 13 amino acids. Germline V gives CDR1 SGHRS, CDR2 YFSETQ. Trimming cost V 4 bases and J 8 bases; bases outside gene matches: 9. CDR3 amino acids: CASSPHLGGKQYF. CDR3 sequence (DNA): TGCGCCAGCAGCCCCCATCTAGGGGGCAAGCAGTACTTC.